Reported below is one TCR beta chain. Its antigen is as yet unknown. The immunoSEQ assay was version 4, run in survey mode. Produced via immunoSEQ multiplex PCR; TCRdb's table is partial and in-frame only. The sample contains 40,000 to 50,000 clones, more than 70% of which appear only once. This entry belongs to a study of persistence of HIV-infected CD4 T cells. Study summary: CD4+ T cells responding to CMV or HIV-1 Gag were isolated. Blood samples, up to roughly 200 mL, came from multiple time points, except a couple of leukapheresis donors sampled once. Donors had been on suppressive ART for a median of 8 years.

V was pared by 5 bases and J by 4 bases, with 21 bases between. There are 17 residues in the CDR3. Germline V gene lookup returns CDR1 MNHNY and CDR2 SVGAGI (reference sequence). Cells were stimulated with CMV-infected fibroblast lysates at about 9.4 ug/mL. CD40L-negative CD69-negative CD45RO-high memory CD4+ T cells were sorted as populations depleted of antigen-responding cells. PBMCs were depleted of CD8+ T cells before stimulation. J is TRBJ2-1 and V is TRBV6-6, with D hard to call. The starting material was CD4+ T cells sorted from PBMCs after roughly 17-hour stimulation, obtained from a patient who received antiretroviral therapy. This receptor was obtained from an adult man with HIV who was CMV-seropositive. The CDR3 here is CASSHNADRRIYNEQFF. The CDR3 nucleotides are TGTGCCAGCAGTCACAATGCAGACCGCCGAATATACAATGAGCAGTTCTTC.